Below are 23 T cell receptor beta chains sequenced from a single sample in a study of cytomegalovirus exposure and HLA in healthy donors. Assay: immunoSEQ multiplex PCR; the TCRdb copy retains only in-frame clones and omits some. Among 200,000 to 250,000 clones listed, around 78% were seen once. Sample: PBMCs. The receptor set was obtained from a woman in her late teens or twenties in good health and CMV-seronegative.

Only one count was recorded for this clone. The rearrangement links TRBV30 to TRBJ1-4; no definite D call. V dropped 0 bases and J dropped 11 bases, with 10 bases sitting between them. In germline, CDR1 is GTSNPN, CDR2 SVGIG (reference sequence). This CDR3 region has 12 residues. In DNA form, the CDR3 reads TGTGCCTGGAGTGTAAATAATGTCAAACTGTTTTTT. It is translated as CAWSVNNVKLFF.

This CDR3 reads CASSVLARVGHEQFF. The DNA for the CDR3 is TGTGCCAGCAGCGTGTTAGCGCGGGTGGGGCATGAGCAGTTCTTC. The V and J genes are TRBV9 and TRBJ2-1, with D perhaps being TRBD1 or TRBD2 (5 bases each). V was cut by 2 bases and J by 8 bases, with 17 bases left in between. CDR1 SGDLS and CDR2 YYNGEE come from the germline V gene. This CDR3 region has 15 residues. The whole variable domain, remainder taken from reference TRBV9 and TRBJ2-1, is DSGVTQTPKHLITATGQRVTLRCSPRSGDLSVYWYQQSLDQGLQFLIQYYNGEERAKGNILERFSAQQFPDLHSELNLSSLELGDSALYFCASSVLARVGHEQFFGPGTRLTVL.

The CDR3 reads CAWSATGSTDTQYF. The CDR3, as DNA: TGTGCCTGGAGTGCGACTGGAAGCACAGATACGCAGTATTTT. The chain joins TRBV30 to TRBJ2-3, with D unresolved. The germline CDR1 and CDR2 sequences are GTSNPN and SVGIG (reference sequence). The CDR3 length is 14 residues. Trimming cost V 1 base and J 0 bases, with 8 bases left between them.

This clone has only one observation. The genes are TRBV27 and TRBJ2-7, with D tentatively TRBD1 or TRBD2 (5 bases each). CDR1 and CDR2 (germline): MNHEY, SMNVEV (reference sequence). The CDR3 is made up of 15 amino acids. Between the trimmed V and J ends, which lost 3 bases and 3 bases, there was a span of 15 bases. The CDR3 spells CASSLRPGTYYEQYF. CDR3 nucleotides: TGTGCCAGCAGTTTGAGGCCCGGGACCTACTACGAGCAGTACTTC.

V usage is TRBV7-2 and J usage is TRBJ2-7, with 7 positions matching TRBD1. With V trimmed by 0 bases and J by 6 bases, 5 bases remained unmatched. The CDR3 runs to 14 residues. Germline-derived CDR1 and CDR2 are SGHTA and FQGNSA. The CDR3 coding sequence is TGTGCCAGCAGCTTAGCAGGGGGCTCCCGCGAGCAGTACTTC. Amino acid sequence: CASSLAGGSREQYF.

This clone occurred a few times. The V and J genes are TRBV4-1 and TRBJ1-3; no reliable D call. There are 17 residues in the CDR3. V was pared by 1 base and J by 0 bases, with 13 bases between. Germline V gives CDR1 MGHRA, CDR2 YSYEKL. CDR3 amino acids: CASSQGSISDSGNTIYF. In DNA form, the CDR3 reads TGCGCCAGCAGCCAAGGATCGATTAGCGACTCTGGAAACACCATATATTTT.

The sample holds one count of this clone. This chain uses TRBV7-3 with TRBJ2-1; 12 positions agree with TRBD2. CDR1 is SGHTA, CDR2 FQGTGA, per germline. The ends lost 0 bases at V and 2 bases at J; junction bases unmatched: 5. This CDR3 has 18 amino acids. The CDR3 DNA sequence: TGTGCCAGCAGCTTAACCCGAAGACTAGCGGGGGCCTACAATGAGCAGTTCTTC. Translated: CASSLTRRLAGAYNEQFF.

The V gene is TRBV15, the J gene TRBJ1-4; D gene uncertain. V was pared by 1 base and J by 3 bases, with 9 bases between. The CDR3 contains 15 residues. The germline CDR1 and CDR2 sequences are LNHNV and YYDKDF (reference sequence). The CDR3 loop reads CATSRGGEANEKLFF. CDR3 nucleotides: TGTGCCACCAGCAGAGGGGGAGAGGCTAATGAAAAACTGTTTTTT. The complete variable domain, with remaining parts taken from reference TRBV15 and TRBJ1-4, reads DAMVIQNPRYQVTQFGKPVTLSCSQTLNHNVMYWYQQKSSQAPKLLFHYYDKDFNNEADTPDNFQSRRPNTSFCFLDIRSPGLGDTAMYLCATSRGGEANEKLFFGSGTQLSVL.

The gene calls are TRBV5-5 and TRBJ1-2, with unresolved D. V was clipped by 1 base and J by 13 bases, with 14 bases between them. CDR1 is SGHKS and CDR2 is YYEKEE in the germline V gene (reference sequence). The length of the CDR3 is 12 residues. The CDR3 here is CASSLRADPTTF. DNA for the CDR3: TGTGCCAGCAGCTTGAGGGCAGACCCTACCACCTTC.

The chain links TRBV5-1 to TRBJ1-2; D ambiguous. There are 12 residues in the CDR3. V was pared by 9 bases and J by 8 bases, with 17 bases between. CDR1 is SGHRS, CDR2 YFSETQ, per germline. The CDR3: CATEFIRVGYTF. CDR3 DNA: TGCGCCACCGAGTTTATACGAGTGGGCTACACCTTC.

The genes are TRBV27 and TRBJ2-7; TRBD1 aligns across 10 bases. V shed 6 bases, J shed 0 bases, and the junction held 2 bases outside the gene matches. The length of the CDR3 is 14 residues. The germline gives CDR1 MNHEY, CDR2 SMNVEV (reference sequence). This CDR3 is CASRDRGSSYEQYF. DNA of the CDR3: TGTGCCAGCAGGGACAGGGGGAGCTCCTACGAGCAGTACTTC.

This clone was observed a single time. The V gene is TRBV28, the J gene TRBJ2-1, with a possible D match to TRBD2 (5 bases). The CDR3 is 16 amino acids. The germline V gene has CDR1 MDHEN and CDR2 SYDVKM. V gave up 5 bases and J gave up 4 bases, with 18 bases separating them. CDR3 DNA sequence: TGTGCCAGCAGTCCCGGAGGCCCGGGCCGTTACAATGAGCAGTTCTTC. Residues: CASSPGGPGRYNEQFF.

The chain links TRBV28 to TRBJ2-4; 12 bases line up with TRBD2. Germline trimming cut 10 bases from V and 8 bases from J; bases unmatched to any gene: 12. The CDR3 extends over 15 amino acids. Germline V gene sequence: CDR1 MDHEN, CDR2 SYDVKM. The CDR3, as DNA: TGTGCCACCCATGGACTAGCGGGGCCACCAGACATTCAGTACTTC. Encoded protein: CATHGLAGPPDIQYF.

CDR3 protein: CASSPATGVNEKLFF. For the CDR3, the DNA is TGTGCCAGCAGCCCGGCGACAGGGGTTAATGAAAAACTGTTTTTT. This chain links TRBV6-5 with TRBJ1-4, with TRBD1 matching over 8 bases. V dropped 6 bases and J dropped 4; count of bases not matched to a gene: 7. Per germline, CDR1 MNHEY and CDR2 SVGAGI. The CDR3 covers 15 residues.

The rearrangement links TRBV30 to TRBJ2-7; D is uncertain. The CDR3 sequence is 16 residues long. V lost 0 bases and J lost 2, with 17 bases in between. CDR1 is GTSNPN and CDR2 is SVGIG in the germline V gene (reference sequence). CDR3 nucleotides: TGTGCCTGGAGTGTAACCCTAAACACAAGGGCCTACGAGCAGTACTTC. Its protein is CAWSVTLNTRAYEQYF.

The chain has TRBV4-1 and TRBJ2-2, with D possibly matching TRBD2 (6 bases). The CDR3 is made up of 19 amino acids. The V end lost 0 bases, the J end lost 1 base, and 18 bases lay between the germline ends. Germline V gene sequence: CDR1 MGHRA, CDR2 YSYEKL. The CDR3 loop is CASSQEIAGSRLNTGELFF. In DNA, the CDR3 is TGCGCCAGCAGCCAAGAAATTGCCGGGAGTCGCCTGAACACCGGGGAGCTGTTTTTT.

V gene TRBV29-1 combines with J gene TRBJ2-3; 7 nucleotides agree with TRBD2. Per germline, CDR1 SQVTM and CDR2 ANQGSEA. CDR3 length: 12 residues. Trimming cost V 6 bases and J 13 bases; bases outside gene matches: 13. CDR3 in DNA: TGCAGCGTCGAAACATCTAGCGGCCGGAAGTATTTT. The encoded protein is CSVETSSGRKYF.

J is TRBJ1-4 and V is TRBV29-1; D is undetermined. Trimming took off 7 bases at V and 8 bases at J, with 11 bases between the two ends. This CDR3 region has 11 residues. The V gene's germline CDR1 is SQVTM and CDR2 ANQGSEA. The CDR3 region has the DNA TGCAGCGCCGCTTGGCAAGAAAAACTGTTTTTT. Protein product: CSAAWQEKLFF.

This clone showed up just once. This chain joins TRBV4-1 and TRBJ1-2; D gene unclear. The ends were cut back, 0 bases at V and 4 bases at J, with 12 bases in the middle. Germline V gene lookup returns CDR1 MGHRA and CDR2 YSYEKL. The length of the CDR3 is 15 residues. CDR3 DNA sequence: TGCGCCAGCAGCCAAGAAGCCGCAGGACTCTATGGCTACACCTTC. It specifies CASSQEAAGLYGYTF.

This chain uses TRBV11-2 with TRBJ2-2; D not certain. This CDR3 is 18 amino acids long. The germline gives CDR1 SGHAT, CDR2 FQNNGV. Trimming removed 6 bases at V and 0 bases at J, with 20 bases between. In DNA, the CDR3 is TGTGCCAGCAGGTTACCGGCCTCGGGCAGATCGAACACCGGGGAGCTGTTTTTT. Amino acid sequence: CASRLPASGRSNTGELFF.

The CDR3: CASRRTRDRDAEAFF. The CDR3 DNA is TGTGCCAGCAGGAGAACCAGGGATCGAGACGCTGAAGCTTTCTTT. The chain couples TRBV28 to TRBJ1-1, with a weak D call TRBD1 (5 bases). Trimming removed 6 bases at V and 6 bases at J, with 20 bases between. The CDR3 consists of 15 residues. Germline lookup yields CDR1 MDHEN and CDR2 SYDVKM.

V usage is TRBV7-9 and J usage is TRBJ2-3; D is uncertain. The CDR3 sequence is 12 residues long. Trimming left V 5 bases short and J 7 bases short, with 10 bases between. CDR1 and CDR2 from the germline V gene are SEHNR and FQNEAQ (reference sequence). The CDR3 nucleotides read TGTGCCAGCAGCGCAAGCGCTAATACGCAGTATTTT. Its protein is CASSASANTQYF.

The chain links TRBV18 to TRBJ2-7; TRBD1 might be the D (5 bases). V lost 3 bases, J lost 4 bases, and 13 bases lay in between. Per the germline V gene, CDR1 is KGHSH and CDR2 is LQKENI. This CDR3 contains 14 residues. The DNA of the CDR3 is TGTGCCAGCTCACCCCCGACAGCCCGGTACGAGCAGTACTTC. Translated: CASSPPTARYEQYF.